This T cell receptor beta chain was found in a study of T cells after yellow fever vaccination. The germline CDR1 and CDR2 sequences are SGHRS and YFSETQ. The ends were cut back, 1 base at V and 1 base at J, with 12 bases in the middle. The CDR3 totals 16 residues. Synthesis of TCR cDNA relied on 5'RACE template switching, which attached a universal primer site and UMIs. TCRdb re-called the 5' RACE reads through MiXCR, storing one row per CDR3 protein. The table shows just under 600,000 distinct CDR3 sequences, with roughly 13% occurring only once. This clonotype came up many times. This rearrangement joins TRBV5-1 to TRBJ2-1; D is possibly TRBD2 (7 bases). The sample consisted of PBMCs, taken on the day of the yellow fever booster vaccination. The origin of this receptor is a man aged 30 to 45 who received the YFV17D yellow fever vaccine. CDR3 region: CASSLMGGPSYNEQFF. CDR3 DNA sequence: TGCGCCAGCAGCTTGATGGGGGGGCCTTCCTACAATGAGCAGTTCTTC.